The T cell receptor (beta chain) under discussion was sequenced for a study of response to subunit inactivated influenza vaccine. Broader study findings: Only a handful of new T cells, the authors suggested, are recruited with each seasonal influenza vaccination.

Germline assignment: CDR1 SGHRS and CDR2 YFSETQ. The CDR3 spans 14 residues. With 3 bases removed from V and 4 bases from J, the gap between germline ends came to 13 bases. Comment on this clonotype: Its antigen is not known. A much larger clone is a single base away; this may be a read error.

Via MiXCR, TCRdb re-called the RT-PCR reads, giving one row per CDR3 protein. The table has about 500,000 distinct CDR3 sequences, over 10% seen once. The specimen comprised PBMCs from blood, sampled around seven weeks after vaccination. The rearrangement joins TRBV5-1 to TRBJ1-1, with D possibly matching TRBD1 (5 bases). This receptor was taken from a man aged 50 to 59 who received an inactivated influenza vaccine. The CDR3 coding sequence is TGCGCCAGCAGCTCAGGGACGGGAATCACTGAAGCTTTCTTT. Translation: CASSSGTGITEAFF.